This TCR beta chain was identified during a study of T cells after yellow fever vaccination. In regard to this clonotype: Its antigen is as yet unknown.

Study-wide results and caveats: Of the clonotypes, a small share occurred in both CD4 and CD8 compartments.

The CDR3 is 14 residues long. Germline V gives CDR1 MNHEY, CDR2 SVGEGT. The V and J ends lost 0 bases and 5 bases respectively, with 10 bases between them. Each CDR3 protein is one row after TCRdb ran MiXCR on the 5' RACE reads. This sample has 250,000 to 300,000 distinct CDR3 sequences, with about 5.2% found just once. The V call is TRBV6-2 or TRBV6-3, the J call TRBJ1-1; weak D call: TRBD1 (6 bases). The sequenced sample was CD4+ T cells sorted from PBMCs, obtained on the day of the yellow fever booster vaccination. This receptor was obtained from a man younger than 35 who received the YFV17D yellow fever vaccine. The CDR3 nucleotides read TGTGCCAGCAGTTACTCCCAGGGGTGGACTGAAGCTTTCTTT. Its translation is CASSYSQGWTEAFF.